Below are 18 T cell receptor beta chains sequenced from a single sample in a study of tumor and adjacent non-tumor tissue in lung cancer. The template was RNA from unsorted bulk tissue. This non-tumor lung sample came from over 3 cm beyond the tumor edge. Three rounds of nested PCR, following a modified ARM-PCR protocol, produced the TCRbeta library. TCRdb itself ran the multiplex PCR reads through MiXCR, one entry per CDR3 protein. Here the sample spans 70,000 to 95,000 distinct CDR3 sequences, 76% being singletons. The sample consisted of distant non-tumor lung tissue. These receptors all stem from a man between 65 and 80 years old with non-small cell lung cancer.

The DNA of the CDR3 is TGCGCCAGCCACGCCGTTGGGGATGGTACAGATACGCAGTATTTT. This encodes CASHAVGDGTDTQYF. The chain has TRBV5-1 and TRBJ2-3; no firm D call. CDR1 and CDR2 from the germline V gene are SGHRS and YFSETQ. This CDR3 region has 15 residues. Trimming stripped 7 bases from V and 3 bases from J, with 18 bases between.

This clonotype showed up many times. The rearrangement links TRBV6-2 or TRBV6-3 to TRBJ2-2; D gene unclear. The CDR3 runs to 14 residues. Trimming stripped 2 bases from V and 1 base from J, with 5 bases between. CDR1 is MNHEY and CDR2 is SVGEGT in the germline V gene. CDR3 region: CASSYDVNTGELFF. CDR3 bases: TGTGCCAGCAGTTACGATGTGAACACCGGGGAGCTGTTTTTT.

In regard to this clonotype: No conserved phenylalanine or tryptophan is present at the end of the CDR3, so a read error is the likely explanation. CDR3: CASRRGGPRYRETQYL. In DNA form, the CDR3 reads TGTGCCAGTCGGCGGGGGGGACCGCGGTATCGAGAGACCCAGTACTTA. The chain employs TRBV6-2 or TRBV6-3 and TRBJ2-5; TRBD2 matches 9 bases. Germline CDR1 and CDR2: MNHEY and SVGEGT. This CDR3 is 16 amino acids long. J gave up 4 bases and V 9 bases, and 15 bases lay outside the gene matches.

This clonotype occurred a few times. A read error may explain this, as a much larger clone is one base away. CDR3 sequence reads: CSVGSAPYEQYF. The CDR3 nucleotides read TGCAGCGTTGGAAGCGCGCCCTACGAGCAGTACTTC. The chain carries TRBV29-1 and TRBJ2-7; D unresolved. Trimming took off 4 bases at V and 2 bases at J, with 9 bases between the two ends. CDR1 and CDR2 from the germline V gene are SQVTM and ANQGSEA. The CDR3 is 12 residues long.

This clonotype was recorded at least ten times. The rearrangement joins TRBV5-5 to TRBJ1-3; D unclear. The CDR3 covers 15 residues. Deletions cut 5 bases from V and 0 bases from J, with 12 bases between. Per germline, CDR1 SGHKS and CDR2 YYEKEE (reference sequence). CDR3 sequence (DNA): TGTGCCAGCAGTTCCCAGACTGTCTCTGGAAACACCATATATTTT. The encoded protein is CASSSQTVSGNTIYF.

The chain has TRBV11-1 and TRBJ1-1; D is ambiguous. Germline CDR1 SGHAT, CDR2 FQDESV (reference sequence). The CDR3 extends over 15 amino acids. As DNA, the CDR3 is TGTACCACCAGCTTAGAGAATCGGGCGGGGACTGAAGCTTTCTTT. Translation: CTTSLENRAGTEAFF.

This chain links TRBV7-9 with TRBJ2-3, with 12 bases lining up with TRBD2. Per germline, CDR1 SEHNR and CDR2 FQNEAQ (reference sequence). J gave up 3 bases and V 4 bases, and 8 bases lay outside the gene matches. The CDR3 extends over 17 amino acids. CDR3 sequence: CASSSTSGGRVTDTQYF. The CDR3 DNA reads as TGTGCCAGCAGCTCTACTAGCGGGGGGAGAGTTACAGATACGCAGTATTTT.

V is TRBV11-1 and J is TRBJ2-7; D may be TRBD1 (5 bases). CDR1 and CDR2 (germline): SGHAT, FQDESV (reference sequence). This CDR3 is 14 amino acids long. The CDR3 spells CASSSRETTYEQYV. CDR3 coding DNA: TGTGCCAGCAGTTCCAGGGAAACGACCTACGAACAGTACGTC.

Points on this clonotype: The junction and the germline gene differ at one end; a read error may be behind it. The V and J genes are TRBV12-3 or TRBV12-4 and TRBJ2-2; TRBD1 is a possible D gene (6 bases). The CDR3 runs 15 residues. The chain's CDR3 is CASSHQHRKAGELLF. The DNA of the CDR3 is TGTGCCAGCAGTCACCAACATAGGAAAGCAGGGGAGCTGCTTTTT.

This clonotype was seen a single time. This may come from a read error, since a much larger clone is one base off. The rearrangement joins TRBV12-3 or TRBV12-4 to TRBJ2-5; TRBD1 agrees at 11 bases. With 8 bases clipped from V and 6 bases from J, the junction kept 11 bases outside the gene matches. The CDR3 loop spans 15 amino acids. The CDR3 nucleotides are TGTGCCAGCTGCTCCACCGGGACAGGGGGAAAGACCCAGTACTTC. It encodes CASCSTGTGGKTQYF.

The chain carries TRBV11-1 and TRBJ2-2; no clear D gene. CDR1 is SGHAT, CDR2 FQDESV, per germline (reference sequence). The CDR3 has 14 residues. Trimming took off 3 bases at V and 7 bases at J, with 12 bases between the two ends. CDR3: CASSLTWNIGELFF. The CDR3 region has the DNA TGTGCCAGCAGCTTGACTTGGAATATCGGGGAGCTGTTTTTT. The full variable domain, rest sourced from reference TRBV11-1 and TRBJ2-2, is EAEVAQSPRYKITEKSQAVAFWCDPISGHATLYWYRQILGQGPELLVQFQDESVVDDSQLPKDRFSAERLKGVDSTLKIQPAELGDSAMYLCASSLTWNIGELFFGEGSRLTVL.

The chain recombines TRBV29-1 with TRBJ1-5, with 7 bases matching TRBD1. This CDR3 is built from 13 residues. Germline V lookup: CDR1 SQVTM, CDR2 ANQGSEA. Germline trimming cut 4 bases from V and 2 bases from J; bases unmatched to any gene: 2. CDR3 loop: CSVGDRGNQPQHF. The CDR3 DNA sequence: TGCAGCGTTGGAGACAGGGGCAATCAGCCCCAGCATTTT.

In regard to this clonotype: A read error may account for a junction end that differs from germline. The rearrangement links TRBV6-2 or TRBV6-3 to TRBJ2-5, with D tentatively TRBD1 (6 bases). This CDR3 has 14 amino acids. In germline, CDR1 is MNHEY, CDR2 SVGEGT. As DNA, the CDR3 is TGTGCCAGCAGTACAAACCCAAGCCGGGACACCCAGTATTTC. Protein sequence: CASSTNPSRDTQYF.

The chain joins TRBV6-5 to TRBJ1-2, with TRBD1 matching over 8 bases. Germline CDR1 MNHEY, CDR2 SVGAGI. This CDR3 region has 17 residues. J was trimmed by 7 bases and V by 3 bases; bases with no gene match: 16. In DNA form, the CDR3 reads TGTGCCAGCAGTTATGGTGGGACAGGTACTCAATTAGGTGGCTACACCTTC. Translated, it gives CASSYGGTGTQLGGYTF.

With regard to this clonotype: A read error may be the cause here, since a much bigger clone is one base away. This chain links TRBV10-3 with TRBJ1-1, with unresolved D. This CDR3 contains 14 residues. CDR1 is ENHRY and CDR2 is SYGVKD in the germline V gene. Here the CDR3 reads CVTQTVSDRTEAFF. The CDR3 region has the DNA TGTGTCACCCAGACGGTGTCTGATAGGACTGAAGCTTTCTTT.

Remarks on this clonotype: Germline is not matched at one junction end, which may reflect a read error. CDR3: CASSFRDRIMYTEVFF. CDR3 in DNA: TGTGCCAGCAGCTTCCGGGACAGAATCATGTACACTGAAGTTTTCTTT. This chain joins TRBV11-3 and TRBJ1-1; 7 bases are shared with TRBD1. The CDR3 has 16 amino acids. Germline loops: CDR1 SGHNT, CDR2 YENEEA.

This clonotype was counted once. One base away lies a much larger clone, so this may be a sequencing read error. V gene TRBV6-5 combines with J gene TRBJ2-7, with D uncertain. Germline CDR1 reads MNHEY; CDR2 reads SVGAGI. This CDR3 has 13 residues. CDR3 sequence: CASSYPPIYEHYF. CDR3 sequence (DNA): TGTGCCAGCAGTTACCCTCCCATCTACGAGCATTACTTC.

Regarding this clonotype: The CDR3 does not end in the conserved phenylalanine or tryptophan, so this is likely a read error. V and J are TRBV12-3 or TRBV12-4 and TRBJ1-5; no reliable D call. The CDR3 is 15 residues long. Trimming shortened V by 1 base and J by 2 bases, and 9 bases separated the two germline ends. CDR3 coding DNA: TGTGCCAGCAGTTTAGGAATATGGGGCAATCAGCCCCAGCATTCT. Protein sequence: CASSLGIWGNQPQHS.